This is a list of T cell receptor beta chains from one sample in a study of human T cells and chemical hapten exposure. A single record per CDR3 protein comes from TCRdb applying MiXCR to the RACE reads. The sample carries tens of thousands of distinct CDR3 sequences, 10% recorded once. Sequencing used whole blood, obtained in connection with sensitization to the hapten diphenylcyclopropenone (DPC). Receptors were obtained from a man aged 45 to 65 with alopecia areata. Some clones in this sample may be carry-over from other donors' samples. Each CDR3 is given with its conserved first and last residue. Fields, in order: CDR3 DNA, CDR3 protein, D gene, V gene, J gene, clone size. A D gene is named only where the DNA matches it firmly. Clone size is shown for a subset of rows, as once, few, many or a class of expanded clone.

cdr3_nt: TGTGCCAGCAGCTTAAACAGAAACACAGATACGCAGTATTTT
cdr3_aa: CASSLNRNTDTQYF
d_call: -
v_call: TRBV7-8
j_call: TRBJ2-3
clone_size: -

cdr3_nt: TGTGCCAGCAGCCACGAGGACTACCAAACTCACACAGATACGCAGTATTTT
cdr3_aa: CASSHEDYQTHTDTQYF
d_call: -
v_call: TRBV11-2
j_call: TRBJ2-3
clone_size: many

cdr3_nt: TGCGCCAGCAGTGAGACGGGCCAGTCCACCGGGGAGCTGTTTTTT
cdr3_aa: CASSETGQSTGELFF
d_call: -
v_call: TRBV10-2
j_call: TRBJ2-2
clone_size: many

cdr3_nt: TGTGCCAGCAGCCAAGAACGGGAGAGCTCCTACAATGAGCAGTTCTTC
cdr3_aa: CASSQERESSYNEQFF
d_call: -
v_call: TRBV14
j_call: TRBJ2-1
clone_size: -

cdr3_nt: TGCAGTGCGTTGGGACTAGCGGAGCACAATGAGCAGTTCTTC
cdr3_aa: CSALGLAEHNEQFF
d_call: TRBD2
v_call: TRBV20-1
j_call: TRBJ2-1
clone_size: many

cdr3_nt: TGTGCCAGCAGCACCTGGACTAGCGGCTCCACCTACGAGCAGTACTTC
cdr3_aa: CASSTWTSGSTYEQYF
d_call: TRBD2
v_call: TRBV11-1
j_call: TRBJ2-7
clone_size: -

cdr3_nt: TGTGCCAGCAGTGAAGGGAACACCGGGGAGCTGTTTTTT
cdr3_aa: CASSEGNTGELFF
d_call: -
v_call: TRBV6-4
j_call: TRBJ2-2
clone_size: many

cdr3_nt: TGCAGTGTCACCACTAGCGGGAGGGCCAACGAGCAGTACTTC
cdr3_aa: CSVTTSGRANEQYF
d_call: TRBD2
v_call: TRBV20-1
j_call: TRBJ2-7
clone_size: many

cdr3_nt: TGCAGTACTCTGGGGGGTGGAACTGAAGCTTTCTTT
cdr3_aa: CSTLGGGTEAFF
d_call: -
v_call: TRBV29-1
j_call: TRBJ1-1
clone_size: many

cdr3_nt: TGTGCCAGCAGTAGGGACAGGGGAGACCAGCCCCAGCATTTT
cdr3_aa: CASSRDRGDQPQHF
d_call: TRBD1
v_call: TRBV2
j_call: TRBJ1-5
clone_size: many

cdr3_nt: TGTGCCAGCACTACAACAGGGGGCTTAGATGGCTACACCTTC
cdr3_aa: CASTTTGGLDGYTF
d_call: TRBD1
v_call: TRBV28
j_call: TRBJ1-2
clone_size: many

cdr3_nt: TGTGCCAGCAGTCCGAGCGGGAGTAAGCGCTACGAGCAGTACTTC
cdr3_aa: CASSPSGSKRYEQYF
d_call: TRBD2
v_call: TRBV2
j_call: TRBJ2-7
clone_size: few

cdr3_nt: TGCAGCGTTGAAAGGGAAGGTGGGATAGGATCAGATACGCAGTATTTT
cdr3_aa: CSVEREGGIGSDTQYF
d_call: -
v_call: TRBV29-1
j_call: TRBJ2-3
clone_size: -

cdr3_nt: TGTGCCAGCAGCTCCCGGAGGCGGGATTTTGAGCAGTTCTTC
cdr3_aa: CASSSRRRDFEQFF
d_call: -
v_call: TRBV7-2
j_call: TRBJ2-1
clone_size: -